These T cell receptor beta chains were read from a single sample in a study of siplizumab effects on memory and regulatory T cells. Method: immunoSEQ multiplex PCR; TCRdb's copy keeps in-frame clones and lacks some. The table shows about 110,000 clones, with roughly 92% occurring only once. Material for sequencing was CD4+ T cells sorted from blood. All receptors derive from a human donor in good health. Each CDR3 is given with its conserved first and last residue. The order of the fields is clone size, V gene, D gene, J gene, CDR3 protein, CDR3 DNA. A D gene is named only where the DNA matches it firmly. Clone size, where shown, is once, few, many, or a class for clones that have expanded.

>-|TRBV5-4|TRBD2|TRBJ2-6
CASSSGGARSGANVLTF
TGTGCCAGCAGCTCGGGGGGTGCCCGCTCTGGGGCCAACGTCCTGACTTTC
>-|TRBV18|TRBD1|TRBJ1-4
CASSRPLQGASGKLFF
TGTGCCAGCTCACGACCTTTACAGGGGGCATCTGGGAAACTGTTTTTT
>-|TRBV5-1|-|TRBJ2-2
CASSLDGSAGELFF
TGCGCCAGCAGCTTGGACGGGTCCGCCGGGGAGCTGTTTTTT
>once|TRBV7-2|TRBD1|TRBJ1-1
CASSIQGYTEAFF
TGTGCCAGCAGCATACAGGGGTACACTGAAGCTTTCTTT
>-|TRBV4-2|TRBD2|TRBJ2-1
CASSGRGGAYEQFF
TGTGCCAGCAGCGGACGCGGGGGGGCCTATGAGCAGTTCTTC
>few|TRBV15|-|TRBJ2-4
CATSIGSSPDIQYF
TGTGCCACCAGCATAGGGTCATCTCCAGACATTCAGTACTTC
>once|TRBV2|-|TRBJ2-3
CASSEQGSTDTQYF
TGTGCCAGCAGTGAACAGGGAAGCACAGATACGCAGTATTTT
>-|TRBV7-9|TRBD1|TRBJ1-2
CASSQSRGTDYGYTF
TGTGCCAGCAGCCAAAGCAGGGGGACCGACTATGGCTACACCTTC
>-|TRBV6-5|-|TRBJ1-1
CASSEGGATEAFF
TGTGCCAGCAGTGAGGGAGGTGCCACTGAAGCTTTCTTT
>-|TRBV19|-|TRBJ1-5
CASDGDAGNQPQHF
TGTGCCAGTGATGGGGATGCGGGCAATCAGCCCCAGCATTTT
>-|TRBV10-1|-|TRBJ2-3
CASSDGSSTDTQYF
TGCGCCAGCAGTGACGGGAGTAGCACAGATACGCAGTATTTT
>-|TRBV2|TRBD2|TRBJ2-4
CASSEPPTSALNIQYF
TGTGCCAGCAGTGAGCCCCCCACTAGCGCCCTAAACATTCAGTACTTC
>-|TRBV6-6|-|TRBJ2-7
CASSYGNSYEQYF
TGTGCCAGCAGTTACGGTAACTCCTACGAGCAGTACTTC
>-|TRBV5-4|TRBD2|TRBJ2-1
CASSLTSGGREQFF
TGTGCCAGCAGCCTGACTAGCGGGGGTCGTGAGCAGTTCTTC
>once|TRBV5-1|TRBD1|TRBJ1-3
CASSPQGPGNTIYF
TGCGCCAGCAGCCCACAGGGGCCGGGAAACACCATATATTTT
>-|TRBV9|-|TRBJ1-3
CASSVGGTYGNTIYF
TGTGCCAGCAGCGTAGGGGGGACGTATGGAAACACCATATATTTT
>-|TRBV6-5|TRBD1|TRBJ1-2
CASSPRTGYGYTF
TGTGCCAGCAGTCCAAGGACAGGATATGGCTACACCTTC
>-|TRBV5-6|TRBD1|TRBJ1-1
CASSQGQMNTEAFF
TGTGCCAGCAGCCAGGGACAGATGAACACTGAAGCTTTCTTT
>-|TRBV5-1|-|TRBJ2-7
CASSARLGAPYEQYF
TGCGCCAGCAGCGCCAGACTAGGGGCACCCTACGAGCAGTACTTC
>-|TRBV6-1|-|TRBJ2-6
CASSDSGQRANVLTF
TGTGCCAGCAGTGACTCAGGGCAAAGGGCCAACGTCCTGACTTTC
>-|TRBV7-9|-|TRBJ2-5
CASSPRTAQETQYF
TGTGCCAGCAGCCCAAGGACAGCCCAAGAGACCCAGTACTTC
>once|TRBV7-2|-|TRBJ2-5
CASSADETQYF
TGTGCCAGCAGCGCCGATGAGACCCAGTACTTC
>-|TRBV6-1|-|TRBJ1-2
CASSGHRDGDGYTF
TGTGCCAGCAGCGGACACAGGGACGGCGATGGCTACACCTTC
>-|TRBV7-9|TRBD1|TRBJ2-7
CASSAVQGAVQYF
TGTGCCAGCAGCGCCGTACAGGGGGCGGTGCAGTACTTC
>-|TRBV7-9|-|TRBJ1-1
CASTVQNTEAFF
TGTGCCAGCACCGTACAAAACACTGAAGCTTTCTTT
>-|TRBV10-3|TRBD1|TRBJ2-5
CAIRPGQGETQYF
TGTGCCATCAGACCGGGACAGGGTGAGACCCAGTACTTC
>-|TRBV4-1|-|TRBJ2-3
CASSQVPGTPDTQYF
TGCGCCAGCAGCCAAGTCCCTGGTACCCCAGATACGCAGTATTTT
>-|TRBV18|-|TRBJ2-4
CASSPRRDGVGIQYF
TGTGCCAGCTCACCCCGAAGGGACGGAGTTGGCATTCAGTACTTC
>-|TRBV4-2|TRBD1|TRBJ2-7
CASSQAMTGGITTGRYEQYF
TGTGCCAGCAGCCAAGCGATGACAGGGGGCATTACAACGGGCAGATACGAGCAGTACTTC
>-|TRBV7-2|-|TRBJ2-3
CASSLGPGQSTDTQYF
TGTGCCAGCAGCTTAGGCCCGGGACAAAGCACAGATACGCAGTATTTT
>-|TRBV11-3|TRBD2|TRBJ2-3
CASSRGSGSTDTQYF
TGTGCCAGCAGTCGCGGGAGTGGGAGCACAGATACGCAGTATTTT
>-|TRBV11-2|-|TRBJ1-2
CASSPPGGRGYTF
TGTGCCAGCAGCCCCCCGGGGGGGAGAGGCTACACCTTC
>-|TRBV5-1|-|TRBJ2-1
CATSETTPLRDEQFF
TGCGCCACCAGCGAGACTACCCCCTTACGGGATGAGCAGTTCTTC
>-|TRBV30|TRBD1|TRBJ2-1
CAWILGGTGKGRFYNEQFF
TGTGCCTGGATCCTAGGGGGGACAGGGAAAGGGAGGTTCTACAATGAGCAGTTCTTC
>-|TRBV25-1|-|TRBJ1-1
CASSEPGLNTEAFF
TGTGCCAGCAGTGAGCCAGGGCTGAACACTGAAGCTTTCTTT
>-|TRBV29-1|-|TRBJ1-1
CSVDGPGSGTEAFF
TGCAGCGTTGACGGGCCAGGGTCCGGCACTGAAGCTTTCTTT
>once|TRBV11-2|TRBD1|TRBJ1-2
CASSSGSGTGALYGYTF
TGTGCCAGCAGCTCTGGGAGCGGGACAGGGGCTCTCTATGGCTACACCTTC
>-|TRBV5-4|-|TRBJ2-3
CASSLLRGGDVRGTQYF
TGTGCCAGCAGCTTGCTTCGGGGCGGGGATGTTCGAGGTACGCAGTATTTT
>-|TRBV29-1|-|TRBJ2-6
CSVGGPSGANVLTF
TGCAGCGTTGGGGGACCCTCTGGGGCCAACGTCCTGACTTTC
>-|TRBV5-5|-|TRBJ1-5
CASSLVVGNNQPQHF
TGTGCCAGCAGCTTGGTAGTGGGGAATAATCAGCCCCAGCATTTT
>-|TRBV11-3|-|TRBJ2-1
CASSFGGTNNEQFF
TGTGCCAGCAGCTTCGGCGGGACAAACAATGAGCAGTTCTTC
>-|TRBV4-2|-|TRBJ2-4
CASSQDVSKEGIQYF
TGTGCCAGCAGCCAAGACGTGAGCAAGGAGGGCATTCAGTACTTC